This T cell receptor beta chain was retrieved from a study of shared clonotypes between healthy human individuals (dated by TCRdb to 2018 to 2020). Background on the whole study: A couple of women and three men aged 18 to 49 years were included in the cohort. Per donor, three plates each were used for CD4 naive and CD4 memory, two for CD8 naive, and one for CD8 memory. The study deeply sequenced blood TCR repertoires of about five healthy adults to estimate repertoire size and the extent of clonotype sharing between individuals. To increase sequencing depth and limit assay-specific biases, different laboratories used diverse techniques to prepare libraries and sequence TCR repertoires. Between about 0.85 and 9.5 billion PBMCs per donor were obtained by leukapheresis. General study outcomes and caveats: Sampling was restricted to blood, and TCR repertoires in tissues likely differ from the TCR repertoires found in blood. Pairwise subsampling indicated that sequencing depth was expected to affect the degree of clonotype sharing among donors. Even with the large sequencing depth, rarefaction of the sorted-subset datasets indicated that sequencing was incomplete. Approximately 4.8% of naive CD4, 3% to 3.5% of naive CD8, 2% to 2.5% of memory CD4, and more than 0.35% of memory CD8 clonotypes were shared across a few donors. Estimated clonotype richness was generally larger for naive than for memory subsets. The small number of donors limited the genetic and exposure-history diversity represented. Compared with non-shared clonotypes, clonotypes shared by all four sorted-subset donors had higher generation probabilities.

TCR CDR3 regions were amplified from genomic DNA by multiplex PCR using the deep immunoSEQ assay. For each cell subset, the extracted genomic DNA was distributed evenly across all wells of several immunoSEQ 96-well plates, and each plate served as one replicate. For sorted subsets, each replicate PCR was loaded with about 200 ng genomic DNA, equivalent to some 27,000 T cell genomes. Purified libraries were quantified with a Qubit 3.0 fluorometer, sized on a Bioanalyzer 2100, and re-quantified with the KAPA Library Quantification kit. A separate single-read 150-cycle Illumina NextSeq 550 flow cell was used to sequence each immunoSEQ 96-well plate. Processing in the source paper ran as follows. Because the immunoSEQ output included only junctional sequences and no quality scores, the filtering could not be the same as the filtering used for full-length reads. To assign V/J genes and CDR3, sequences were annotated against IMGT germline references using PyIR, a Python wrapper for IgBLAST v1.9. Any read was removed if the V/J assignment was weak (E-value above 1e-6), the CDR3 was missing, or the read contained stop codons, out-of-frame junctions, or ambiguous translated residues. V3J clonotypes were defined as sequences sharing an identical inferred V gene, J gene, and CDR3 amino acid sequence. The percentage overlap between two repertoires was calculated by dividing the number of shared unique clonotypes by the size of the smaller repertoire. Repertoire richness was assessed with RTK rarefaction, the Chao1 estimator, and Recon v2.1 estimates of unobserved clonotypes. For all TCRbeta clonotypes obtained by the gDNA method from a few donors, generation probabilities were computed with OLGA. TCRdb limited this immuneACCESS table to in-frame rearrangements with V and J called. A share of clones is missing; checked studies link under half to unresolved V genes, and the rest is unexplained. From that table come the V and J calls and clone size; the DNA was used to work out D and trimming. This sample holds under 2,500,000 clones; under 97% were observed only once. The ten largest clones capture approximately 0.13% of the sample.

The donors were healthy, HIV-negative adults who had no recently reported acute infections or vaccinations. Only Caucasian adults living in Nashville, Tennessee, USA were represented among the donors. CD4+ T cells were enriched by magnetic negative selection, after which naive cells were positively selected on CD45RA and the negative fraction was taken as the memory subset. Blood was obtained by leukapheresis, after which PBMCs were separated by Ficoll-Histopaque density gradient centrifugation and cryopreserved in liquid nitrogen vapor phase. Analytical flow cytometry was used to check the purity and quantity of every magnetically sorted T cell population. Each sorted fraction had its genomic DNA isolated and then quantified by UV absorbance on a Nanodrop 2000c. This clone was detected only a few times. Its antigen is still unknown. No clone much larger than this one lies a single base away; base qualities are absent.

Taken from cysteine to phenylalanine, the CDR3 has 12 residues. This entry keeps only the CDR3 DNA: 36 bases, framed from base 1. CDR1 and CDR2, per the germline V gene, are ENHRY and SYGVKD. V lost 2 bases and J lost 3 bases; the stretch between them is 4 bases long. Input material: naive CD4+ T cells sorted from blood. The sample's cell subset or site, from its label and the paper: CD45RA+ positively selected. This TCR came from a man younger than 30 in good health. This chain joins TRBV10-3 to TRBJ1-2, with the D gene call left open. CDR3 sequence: CAISETDYGYTF. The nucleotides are TGTGCCATCAGTGAGACAGACTATGGCTACACCTTC.